The 12 T cell receptor beta chains below come from one sample, sequenced in a study of cytomegalovirus exposure and HLA in healthy donors. 60 Vbeta and 13 Jbeta primers were used in PCR. TCRdb's table, derived via immunoSEQ multiplex PCR, lists solely in-frame clones and lacks some. The table has about 130,000 clones, approximately 84% seen once. The sequenced sample was PBMCs. Source of these receptors: a woman in her thirties or forties in good health and CMV-seronegative.

The chain carries TRBV7-6 and TRBJ2-3; D is uncertain. Germline-derived CDR1 and CDR2 are SGHVS and FNYEAQ. V was pared by 1 base and J by 0 bases, with 8 bases between. The CDR3 length is 15 residues. CDR3 sequence: CASSLGSPSTDTQYF. The CDR3, as DNA: TGTGCCAGCAGCTTAGGGAGCCCTAGCACAGATACGCAGTATTTT.

J is TRBJ2-1 and V is TRBV7-9; D ambiguous. Between the trimmed V and J ends, which lost 3 bases and 5 bases, there was a span of 8 bases. Germline loops: CDR1 SEHNR, CDR2 FQNEAQ (reference sequence). This CDR3 comprises 13 residues. For the CDR3, the DNA is TGTGCCAGCAGCTTTGTTCAGAACAATGAGCAGTTCTTC. Translated, it gives CASSFVQNNEQFF.

This clone was seen only once. One end of the junction varies from germline; a read error may be responsible. The V and J genes are TRBV7-9 and TRBJ1-2; no definite D call. This CDR3 spans 11 amino acids. Germline loops: CDR1 SEHNR, CDR2 FQNEAQ (reference sequence). The CDR3 DNA sequence: TGTTCCAGCAGCTTTAGTGGTGGCTACACCTTC. This gives the protein CSSSFSGGYTF.

The genes are TRBV27 and TRBJ2-1; 10 bases map to TRBD2. Per the germline V gene, CDR1 is MNHEY and CDR2 is SMNVEV (reference sequence). The length of the CDR3 is 14 residues. V shed 4 bases and J 6 bases; nucleotides not matched to a gene: 3. DNA of the CDR3: TGTGCCAGCAGTTGGTCTAGCGGGAGCAATGAGCAGTTCTTC. Its translation is CASSWSSGSNEQFF.

There are a few counts of this clone. This CDR3 reads CASSEALSGNIQYF. CDR3 in DNA: TGTGCCAGCAGTGAAGCTTTATCGGGGAACATTCAGTACTTC. V and J are TRBV2 and TRBJ2-4, with a tentative D call TRBD2 (5 bases). V was pared by 0 bases and J by 7 bases, with 10 bases between. Germline loops: CDR1 SNHLY, CDR2 FYNNEI. The CDR3 consists of 14 residues.

The chain joins TRBV6-6 to TRBJ1-5, with 8 nucleotides matching TRBD1. After removal of 7 bases from V and 4 bases from J, the junction contained 6 bases not matched to a gene. The germline V gene encodes CDR1 MNHNY and CDR2 SVGAGI (reference sequence). There are 14 residues in the CDR3. The CDR3 loop is CASTAGGRNQPQHF. The CDR3 coding sequence is TGTGCCAGCACGGCAGGGGGCAGGAATCAGCCCCAGCATTTT.

This sequence joins TRBV29-1 and TRBJ1-1; 7 bases fit TRBD1. V gave up 3 bases and J gave up 3 bases; unmatched junction bases: 4. The CDR3 runs to 13 residues. Germline lookup yields CDR1 SQVTM and CDR2 ANQGSEA. The CDR3: CSVEGRGDTEAFF. CDR3 in DNA: TGCAGCGTTGAGGGCAGGGGGGACACTGAAGCTTTCTTT.

The gene calls are TRBV10-3 and TRBJ1-2, with 7 bases aligning to TRBD1. Trimming took 8 bases from V and 7 from J; bases not matched to a gene: 13. This CDR3 has 14 residues. Germline V gene sequence: CDR1 ENHRY, CDR2 SYGVKD. CDR3 residues: CAIDGTGEGGGYTF. CDR3 in DNA: TGTGCCATCGACGGTACAGGGGAAGGCGGTGGCTACACCTTC.

This sequence joins TRBV7-2 and TRBJ2-1; 11 nucleotides align to TRBD2. The V segment lost 5 bases and the J segment 6 bases; nucleotides outside the gene matches: 9. Germline CDR1 is SGHTA and CDR2 is FQGNSA. The CDR3 consists of 16 residues. The CDR3 region has the DNA TGTGCCAGCAGCGAAGGTAGCGGGGGGGCCATCAATGAGCAGTTCTTC. Translation: CASSEGSGGAINEQFF.

The chain has TRBV6-1 and TRBJ1-5, with D uncertain. The germline gives CDR1 MNHNS, CDR2 SASEGT. The CDR3 sequence is 15 residues long. V was trimmed by 4 bases and J by 0 bases, leaving 10 bases between them. CDR3 region: CASSATGDSNQPQHF. The CDR3 bases are TGTGCCAGCAGTGCCACCGGGGATAGCAATCAGCCCCAGCATTTT.

The chain uses TRBV7-3 and TRBJ1-2; 8 nucleotides align to TRBD1. The CDR3 is made up of 14 amino acids. V shed 5 bases, J shed 4 bases, and the junction held 6 bases outside the gene matches. Germline V gene sequence: CDR1 SGHTA, CDR2 FQGTGA. CDR3 protein: CASSPGQGGYGYTF. Written as DNA, the CDR3 is TGTGCCAGCAGCCCCGGACAGGGCGGCTATGGCTACACCTTC.

The chain links TRBV2 to TRBJ2-5, with D uncertain. This CDR3 has 14 residues. Trimming cost V 5 bases and J 6 bases, with 16 bases left between them. CDR1 and CDR2 (germline): SNHLY, FYNNEI. CDR3 loop: CASSLGDLMKTQYF. The CDR3 nucleotides are TGTGCCAGCAGTCTAGGAGATCTCATGAAGACCCAGTACTTC.